This T cell receptor beta chain was profiled in a study of blood T cell repertoires in COVID-19. About the research overall: COVID-19 samples collected from the United States, Italy and Spain covered acute and convalescent phases. PBMCs, B-cell-depleted T cells, or T cells were the source of the cDNA or gDNA that made up the material.

The CDR3 length is 14 residues. Germline CDR1 is SGHAT and CDR2 is FQNNGV. Trimming pared 5 bases from V and 8 bases from J, leaving 18 bases between. Original processing methods: Cell counts per sample came from amplifying reference gene primers. Produced via immunoSEQ multiplex PCR; TCRdb's table is partial and in-frame only. For V, J and clone size, that table is used; D and trimming come from the DNA. Among about 100,000 clones listed, roughly 90% were seen once. This chain joins TRBV11-2 and TRBJ1-2; possibly TRBD1 for D (5 bases). The sequence was collected from a man aged 35-49 years with active or convalescent COVID-19. The sample taken for sequencing was peripheral blood. The CDR3 reads CASSRTAGGDGYTF. CDR3 nucleotides: TGTGCCAGCAGCCGCACCGCGGGGGGGGACGGCTACACCTTC.